This T cell receptor beta chain came from a study of T cells in tuberculosis. Study-wide context: This South African cohort compared adolescents with or without latent tuberculosis against adults with active tuberculosis.

Study-level points and caveats: GMM-specific TCRs were nearer to active tuberculosis alpha repertoires, suggesting expansion. Samples were chosen by availability of cryopreserved specimens.

Notes on this clone: What it recognizes is unknown.

Sequencing was performed with immunoSEQ multiplex PCR; in TCRdb, only in-frame clones are kept and a portion is missing. This sample has roughly 41,000 clones, with almost 95% found just once. What was sequenced was PBMCs. This TCR derives from a donor aged 10 to 29 with latent tuberculosis or without tuberculosis infection. Some clones in this sample may be carry-over from other donors' samples.

CDR3 nucleotides: TGTGCCAGCAAACCGCGAGTGGGGGCCAGCAATCAGCCCCAGCATTTT. Its protein product is CASKPRVGASNQPQHF. The chain joins TRBV27 to TRBJ1-5, with D possibly being TRBD1 (6 bases). This CDR3 is 16 amino acids long. Germline V lookup: CDR1 MNHEY, CDR2 SMNVEV (reference sequence). V was trimmed by 7 bases and J by 1 base, leaving 17 bases between them.